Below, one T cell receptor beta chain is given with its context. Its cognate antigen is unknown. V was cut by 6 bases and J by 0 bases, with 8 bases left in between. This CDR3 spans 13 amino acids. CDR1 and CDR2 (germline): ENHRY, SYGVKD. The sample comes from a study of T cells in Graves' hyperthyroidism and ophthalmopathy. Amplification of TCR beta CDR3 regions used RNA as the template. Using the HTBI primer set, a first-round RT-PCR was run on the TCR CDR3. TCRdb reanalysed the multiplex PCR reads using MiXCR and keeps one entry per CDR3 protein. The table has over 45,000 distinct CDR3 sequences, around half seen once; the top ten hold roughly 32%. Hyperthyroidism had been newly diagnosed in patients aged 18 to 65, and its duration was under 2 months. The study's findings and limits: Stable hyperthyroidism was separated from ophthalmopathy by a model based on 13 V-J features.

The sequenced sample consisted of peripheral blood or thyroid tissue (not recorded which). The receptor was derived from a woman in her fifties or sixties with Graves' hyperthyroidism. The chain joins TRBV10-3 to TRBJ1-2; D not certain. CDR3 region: CAIRARANYGYTF. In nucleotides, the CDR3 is TGTGCCATCAGGGCTCGAGCTAACTATGGCTACACCTTC.